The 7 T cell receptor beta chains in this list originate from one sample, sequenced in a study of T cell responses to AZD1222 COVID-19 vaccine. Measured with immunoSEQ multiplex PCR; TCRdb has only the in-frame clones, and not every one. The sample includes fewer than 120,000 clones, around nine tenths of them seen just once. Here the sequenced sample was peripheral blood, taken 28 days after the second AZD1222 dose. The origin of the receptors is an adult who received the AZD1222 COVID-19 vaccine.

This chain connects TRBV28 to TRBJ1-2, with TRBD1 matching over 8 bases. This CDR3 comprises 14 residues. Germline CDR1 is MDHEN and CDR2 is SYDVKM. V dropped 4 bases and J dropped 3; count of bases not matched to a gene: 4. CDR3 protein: CASSSGQGHYGYTF. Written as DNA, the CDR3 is TGTGCCAGCAGTTCCGGACAGGGACACTATGGCTACACCTTC.

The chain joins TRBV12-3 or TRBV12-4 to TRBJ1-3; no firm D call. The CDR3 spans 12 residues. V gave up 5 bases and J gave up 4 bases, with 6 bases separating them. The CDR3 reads CASSGDGNTIYF. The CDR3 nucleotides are TGTGCCAGCAGTGGAGACGGAAACACCATATATTTT.

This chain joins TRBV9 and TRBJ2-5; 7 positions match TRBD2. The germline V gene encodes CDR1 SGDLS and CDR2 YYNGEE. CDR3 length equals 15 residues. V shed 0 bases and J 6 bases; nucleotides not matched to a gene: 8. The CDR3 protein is CASSVDTSAGKTQYF. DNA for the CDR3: TGTGCCAGCAGCGTAGACACTAGCGCAGGAAAGACCCAGTACTTC.

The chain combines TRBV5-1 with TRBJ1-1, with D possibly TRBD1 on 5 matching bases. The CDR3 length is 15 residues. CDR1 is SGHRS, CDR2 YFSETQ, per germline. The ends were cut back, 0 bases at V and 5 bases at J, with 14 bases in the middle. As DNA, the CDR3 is TGCGCCAGCAGCTTGGCCGAAGGGGATGGGACTGAAGCTTTCTTT. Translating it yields CASSLAEGDGTEAFF.

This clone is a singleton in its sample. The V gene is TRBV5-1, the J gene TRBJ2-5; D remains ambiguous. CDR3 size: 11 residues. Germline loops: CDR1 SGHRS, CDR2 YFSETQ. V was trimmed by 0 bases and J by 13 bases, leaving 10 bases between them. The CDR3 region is CASSLAGRAYF. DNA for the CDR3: TGCGCCAGCAGCTTGGCCGGCCGGGCGTACTTC.

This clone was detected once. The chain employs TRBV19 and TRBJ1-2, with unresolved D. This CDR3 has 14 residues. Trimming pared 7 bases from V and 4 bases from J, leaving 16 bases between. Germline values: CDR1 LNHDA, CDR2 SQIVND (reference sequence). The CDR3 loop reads CASIQTSAAYGYTF. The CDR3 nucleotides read TGTGCCAGTATCCAAACCTCGGCGGCCTATGGCTACACCTTC. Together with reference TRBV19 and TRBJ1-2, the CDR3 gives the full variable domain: DGGITQSPKYLFRKEGQNVTLSCEQNLNHDAMYWYRQDPGQGLRLIYYSQIVNDFQKGDIAEGYSVSREKKESFPLTVTSAQKNPTAFYLCASIQTSAAYGYTFGSGTRLTVV.

The CDR3 region is CASRQPQGEDQETQYF. The DNA of the CDR3 is TGTGCCAGTAGGCAACCCCAGGGCGAGGACCAAGAGACCCAGTACTTC. This chain connects TRBV19 to TRBJ2-5, with a tentative D call TRBD1 (5 bases). Trimming took off 6 bases at V and 0 bases at J, with 17 bases between the two ends. The CDR3 sequence is 16 residues long. The germline V gene encodes CDR1 LNHDA and CDR2 SQIVND (reference sequence).